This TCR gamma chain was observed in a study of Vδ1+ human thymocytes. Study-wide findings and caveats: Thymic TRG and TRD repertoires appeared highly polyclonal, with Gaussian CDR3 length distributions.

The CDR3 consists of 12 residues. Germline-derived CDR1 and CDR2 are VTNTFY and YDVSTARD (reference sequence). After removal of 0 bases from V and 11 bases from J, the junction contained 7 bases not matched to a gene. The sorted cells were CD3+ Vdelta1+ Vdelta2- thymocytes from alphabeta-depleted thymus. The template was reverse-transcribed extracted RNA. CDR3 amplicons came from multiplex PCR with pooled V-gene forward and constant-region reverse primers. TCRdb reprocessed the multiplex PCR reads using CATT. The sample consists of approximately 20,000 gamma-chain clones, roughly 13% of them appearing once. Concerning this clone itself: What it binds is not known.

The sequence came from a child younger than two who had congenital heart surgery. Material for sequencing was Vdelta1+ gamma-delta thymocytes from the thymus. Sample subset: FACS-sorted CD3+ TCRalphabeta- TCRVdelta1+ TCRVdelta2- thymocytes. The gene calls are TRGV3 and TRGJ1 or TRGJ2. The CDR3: CATWDRGGQKLF. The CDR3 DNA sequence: TGTGCCACCTGGGACAGGGGGGGCCAGAAACTCTTT.